This TCR beta chain came from a study of OX40 agonist ivuxolimab in advanced cancers. Background on the whole study: Ivuxolimab was a fully human IgG2 agonistic monoclonal antibody targeting the costimulatory receptor OX40 (CD134). Intravenous ivuxolimab was administered to patients every 2 weeks at six dose levels: 0.01, 0.1, 0.3, 1.5, 3 and 10 mg/kg. Of the 50 to 55 patients in dose escalation, some 20 had hepatocellular carcinoma, about 15 had melanoma, 9 had renal cell carcinoma and 9 had head and neck cancer. A male proportion of roughly 80% and a mean age of approximately 62 years, ranging from 23 to 79, were recorded for the dose-escalation cohort. Patients were allowed to have had prior anti-PD-1, anti-PD-L1 or anti-CTLA-4 therapy, and 40% of the dose-escalation patients had been treated with checkpoint inhibitors. Partial responses occurred in three dose-escalation patients, of whom one had hepatocellular carcinoma and two had cutaneous melanoma. Peripheral TCRbeta sequencing aimed to test whether ivuxolimab altered TCR sequence diversity and caused clonal T-cell expansion. The paper covers the monotherapy dose-escalation part of the phase I ivuxolimab trial, which included N = 52 patients. On the study overall, not on this receptor specifically: At doses of 0.1 to 3.0 mg/kg, clonal expansion of both CD4+ and CD8+ T cells in blood was seen between baseline and week 6. On average, CD8+ T cells showed more expanded clones than CD4+ T cells after ivuxolimab. Low levels of normalized T-cell clonal expansion were also seen in some patients who did not respond. Antigen specificity was not determined for the clonally expanded peripheral T cells. In partial responders in the 0.1-3.0 mg/kg groups, normalized peripheral clonal expansion was found to be among the lowest, especially among CD8+ T cells.

Genomic DNA was extracted from sorted cells for sequencing of the TCRbeta CDR3 region. TCRbeta CDR3 regions were sequenced using the immunoSEQ Assay. TCRdb provides this immuneACCESS table in a form limited to in-frame rearrangements. Some clones are lacking; in checked studies, under half of them reflect an unresolved V gene, and why the rest are absent is not known. In all, the sample holds approximately 6,300 clones, and roughly 77% of those were seen once. About 12% of the sample lies in the top ten. The trial excluded patients who had a history of autoimmune disease or who were on systemic immunosuppression. Peripheral blood for TCR sequencing was drawn from every dose cohort at baseline, at cycle 4 day 1 and at cycle 7 day 1. Samples were obtained from an open-label, multicenter, first-in-human phase I dose-escalation trial of ivuxolimab. Adults with locally advanced or metastatic head and neck squamous cell, hepatocellular, melanoma or renal cell carcinoma were enrolled in the trial. Before TCR sequencing, CD4+ T cells and CD8+ T cells were sorted from peripheral blood as separate populations.

This clone was recorded a few times. The antigen this receptor binds is unknown. No base quality information exists; no much larger clone differs at one position. The trim is 4 bases for V and 4 bases for J, with a gap of 10 bases between the germline ends. The CDR3 spans 12 residues, from the cysteine through the phenylalanine. Here the CDR3 DNA is all that survives: 36 bases in frame from base 1. From a lookup of the germline V gene (reference sequence), CDR1 and CDR2 are GTSNPN and SVGIG. The sample in question was CD4+ or CD8+ T cells sorted from blood, obtained in a trial of the OX40 agonist ivuxolimab. This TCR derives from an adult with an advanced solid tumor such as melanoma, head and neck, liver or kidney cancer. The V and J genes are TRBV30 and TRBJ1-1, with an unclear D gene assignment. Here the CDR3 is given as CAWNRQSTEAFF. Here is the DNA: TGTGCCTGGAACCGGCAGAGCACTGAAGCTTTCTTT. With all but the CDR3 taken from the reference TRBV30 and TRBJ1-1 genes, the full variable domain is: SQTIHQWPATLVQPVGSPLSLECTVEGTSNPNLYWYRQAAGRGLQLLFYSVGIGQISSEVPQNLSASRPQDRQFILSSKKLLLSDSGFYLCAWNRQSTEAFFGQGTRLTVV.